These T cell receptor beta chains were read from a single sample in a study of blood T cell repertoires in COVID-19. Generated by immunoSEQ multiplex PCR, the TCRdb table keeps only in-frame clones and is missing some. Of approximately 390,000 clones listed, around 87% were seen once; the top ten hold 2.3%. The sequencing sample was made of peripheral blood. The origin of the receptors is a woman aged 55-69 years with COVID-19, enrolled during active disease. The conserved cysteine and the conserved F or W are not part of the CDR3 here.

V gene	J gene	CDR3 protein
TRBV4-2	TRBJ2-6	ASSQDSQLASGANVLT
TRBV29-1	TRBJ2-7	SVLVRGGTYEQY
TRBV27	TRBJ1-4	ASSSLVDNNEKLF
TRBV5-4	TRBJ2-5	ASREGETQY
TRBV10-1	TRBJ1-3	ASSKGVTGNTIY
TRBV5-4	TRBJ2-5	ASSPTGTGGETQY
TRBV28	TRBJ2-1	AINLASGGAYNEQF
TRBV5-1	TRBJ2-3	ASSLGTSWTDTQY
TRBV7-7	TRBJ2-5	ASSLGQGAGETQY
TRBV11-2	TRBJ2-3	ASSKERGLTDTQY